This TCR beta chain was captured by sequencing in a study of cytomegalovirus exposure and HLA in healthy donors. A word on this clone: As yet, its antigen is unknown.

Primers included in the PCR were 60 Vbeta and 13 Jbeta primers. Sequencing used immunoSEQ multiplex PCR; TCRdb keeps in-frame clones, though not all of them. There are 75,000 to 95,000 clones in the sample; roughly 67% occur only once, and around a fifth lies in the top ten. Study-level points and caveats: An Asian-associated ancestry cluster reportedly showed fewer N-insertions than the roughly 670-donor mean in a later analysis. The sole available immune exposure information was CMV serostatus. The classifier, whose performance was assessed in both the original and validation cohorts, reportedly diagnosed cytomegalovirus status with high specificity and sensitivity.

This clonotype was obtained from a woman aged 45-65 years in good health and CMV-seropositive. Specimen: PBMCs.

CDR3 nucleotides: TGTGCCAGCAGCCATAGGACAGGGGGGAACTATGGCTACACCTTC. Its protein is CASSHRTGGNYGYTF. The V and J genes are TRBV4-2 and TRBJ1-2, with TRBD1 identical over 10 bases. Germline CDR1 and CDR2: LGHNA and YNFKEQ. The CDR3 has 15 amino acids. The V gene end was trimmed by 3 bases and the J gene end by 2 bases; junction bases not matched to a gene: 3.